What follows describes a single T cell receptor beta chain. The sample originates from a study of blood T cell repertoires in COVID-19. The CDR3 consists of 13 residues. Germline V CDR1 and CDR2: MNHNS, SASEGT. V gave up 0 bases and J gave up 6 bases; unmatched junction bases: 0. Per the study methods: Reference gene primer amplification gave estimated nucleated cell counts. The protocol was immunoSEQ multiplex PCR, while the TCRdb copy is restricted to in-frame clones and leaves out a portion. The DNA gave D and trimming, while V, J and clone size come from that table. This sample has over 200,000 clones, with around 82% found just once.

What was sequenced was peripheral blood. The chain combines TRBV6-1 with TRBJ2-7; 9 bases map to TRBD2. The receptor's source is a woman aged 40 to 55 with acute or convalescent COVID-19. CDR3 region: CASSEARGGEQYF. Written as DNA, the CDR3 is TGTGCCAGCAGTGAAGCGCGGGGGGGCGAGCAGTACTTC.